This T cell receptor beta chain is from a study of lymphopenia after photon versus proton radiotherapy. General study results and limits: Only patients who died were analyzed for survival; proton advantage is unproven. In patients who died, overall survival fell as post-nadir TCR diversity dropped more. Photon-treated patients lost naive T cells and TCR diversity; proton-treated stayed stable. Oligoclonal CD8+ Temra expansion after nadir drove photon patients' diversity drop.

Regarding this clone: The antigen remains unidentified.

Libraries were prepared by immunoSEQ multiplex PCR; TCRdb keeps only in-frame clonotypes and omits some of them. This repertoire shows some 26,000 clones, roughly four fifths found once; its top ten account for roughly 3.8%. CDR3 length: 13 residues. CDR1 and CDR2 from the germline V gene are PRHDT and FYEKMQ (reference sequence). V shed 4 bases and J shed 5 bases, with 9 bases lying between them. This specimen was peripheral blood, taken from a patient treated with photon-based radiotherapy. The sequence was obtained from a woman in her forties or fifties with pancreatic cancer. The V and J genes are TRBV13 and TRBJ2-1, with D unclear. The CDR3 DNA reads TGTGCCAGCAGCTCTGGTGGGCACAATGAGCAGTTCTTC. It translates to CASSSGGHNEQFF.